This TCR beta chain was sequenced during a study of OX40 agonist ivuxolimab in advanced cancers. Study-level background: Cohort: 80% to 90% men, mean age about 60, aged roughly 23 to 79. Study-level points and caveats: CD4+ and CD8+ blood T cells expanded clonally by week 6 at 0.1 to 3.0 mg/kg.

The protocol was immunoSEQ multiplex PCR, while the TCRdb copy is restricted to in-frame clones and leaves out a portion. This table has roughly 65,000 clones, more than 70% appearing once. CDR1 is SGHRS and CDR2 is YFSETQ in the germline V gene. The junction had 3 bases not matched to a gene; V was cut back by 2 bases and J by 4 bases. The CDR3 sequence is 14 residues long. For this clone: Its target is not known.

This chain connects TRBV5-1 to TRBJ1-5; TRBD1 matches at 7 bases. This TCR came from an adult with an advanced solid tumor such as melanoma, head and neck, liver or kidney cancer. The material sequenced was CD4+ or CD8+ T cells sorted from blood, taken in a trial of the OX40 agonist ivuxolimab. In nucleotides, the CDR3 is TGCGCCAGCAGCTTCTCAGGGGGGAATCAGCCCCAGCATTTT. Amino acid sequence: CASSFSGGNQPQHF.